The 5 T cell receptor beta chains below were found in one sample sequenced in a study of CD8+ T cells in alopecia areata. As to treatment: oral pan-JAK inhibitor, 5-10 mg twice daily. The authors extracted RNA and reverse transcribed it into cDNA as the sequencing template. Only in-frame clones appear in the TCRdb table, and some are missing; sequencing was by immunoSEQ multiplex PCR. Of 150,000 or so clones listed, 86% were seen once; the top ten hold about 13%. The material was CD8+ T cells sorted from blood, obtained at week 4, from a patient treated with tofacitinib. Every receptor here comes from a human donor with alopecia areata.

The genes are TRBV19 and TRBJ2-7, with D possibly being TRBD1 or TRBD2 (5 bases each). The germline V gene encodes CDR1 LNHDA and CDR2 SQIVND (reference sequence). The V and J ends lost 3 bases and 3 bases respectively, with 12 bases between them. This CDR3 comprises 14 residues. The CDR3 nucleotides are TGTGCCAGTAGTATGGCAGGGACCAGCTACGAGCAGTACTTC. It encodes CASSMAGTSYEQYF.

The chain carries TRBV25-1 and TRBJ2-7; 10 bases fit TRBD1. The junction had 5 bases not matched to a gene; V was cut back by 9 bases and J by 0 bases. Germline lookup yields CDR1 MGHDK and CDR2 SYGVNS. This CDR3 comprises 14 residues. The DNA for the CDR3 is TGTGCCAGTACCGGGACAGGGGCCTCCTACGAGCAGTACTTC. Translated: CASTGTGASYEQYF.

This clone is a singleton in its sample. The chain uses TRBV5-6 and TRBJ2-1; 10 nucleotides align to TRBD1. After removal of 6 bases from V and 7 bases from J, the junction contained 4 bases not matched to a gene. This CDR3 spans 13 amino acids. Germline V gene data show CDR1 as SGHDT and CDR2 as YYEEEE. The CDR3 protein is CASKSDRGNEQFF. The CDR3 bases are TGTGCCAGCAAGTCGGACAGGGGGAATGAGCAGTTCTTC. The variable domain in full, completed from reference TRBV5-6 and TRBJ2-1, reads DAGVTQSPTHLIKTRGQQVTLRCSPKSGHDTVSWYQQALGQGPQFIFQYYEEEERQRGNFPDRFSGHQFPNYSSELNVNALLLGDSALYLCASKSDRGNEQFFGPGTRLTVL.

The chain employs TRBV29-1 and TRBJ2-3; D is possibly TRBD2 (7 bases). With 0 bases removed from V and 3 bases from J, the gap between germline ends came to 22 bases. The CDR3 covers 18 residues. Germline V gives CDR1 SQVTM, CDR2 ANQGSEA. CDR3 residues: CSVEDSGLGGGPTDTQYF. The CDR3 region has the DNA TGCAGCGTTGAAGACTCGGGCCTAGGGGGAGGGCCAACAGATACGCAGTATTTT.

The J gene is TRBJ2-1, the V gene TRBV5-1; maybe TRBD2 (5 bases). V shed 0 bases and J shed 10 bases, with 8 bases lying between them. The V gene's germline CDR1 is SGHRS and CDR2 YFSETQ. The CDR3 spans 12 residues. The CDR3 reads CASSLATGEQFF. In DNA form, the CDR3 reads TGCGCCAGCAGCTTGGCCACGGGGGAGCAGTTCTTC.